Below are 5 T cell receptor beta chains sequenced from a single sample in a study of molecular identifiers for immune sequencing clone quantification. In TCRdb, the PCR reads were re-called with MiXCR into one record per CDR3 protein. The sample contains some 650,000 distinct CDR3 sequences, about 20% of which appear only once. The sequencing sample was made of naive CD8+ T cells from blood, with Jurkat cell RNA spiked in. The subset denotes: FACS-sorted CD8+CD4-CCR7+CD45RA+ naive T cells. The receptors were sampled from a human donor in good health. Some libraries in this study had Jurkat cell RNA spiked in.

This clonotype was recorded at least ten times. V usage is TRBV4-3 and J usage is TRBJ2-5; weak D call: TRBD2 (6 bases). V gave up 0 bases and J gave up 2 bases, with 13 bases separating them. Germline assignment: CDR1 LGHNA and CDR2 YSLEER. The CDR3 is 16 residues long. CDR3 DNA sequence: TGCGCCAGCAGCCAAGATCCCGCCGGGACTCAAGAGACCCAGTACTTC. It codes for CASSQDPAGTQETQYF.

This clonotype was recorded many times. The chain recombines TRBV5-6 with TRBJ1-1; D not resolved. V was clipped by 0 bases and J by 4 bases, with 10 bases between them. The CDR3 runs to 14 residues. The V gene's germline CDR1 is SGHDT and CDR2 YYEEEE. CDR3 nucleotides: TGTGCCAGCAGCTTGGGGCTGCCGCGCACTGAAGCTTTCTTT. Its protein is CASSLGLPRTEAFF.

This clonotype has ten or more counts. The rearrangement links TRBV27 to TRBJ2-5; TRBD2 aligns across 8 bases. Looked up from germline, CDR1 is MNHEY and CDR2 is SMNVEV (reference sequence). After removal of 2 bases from V and 3 bases from J, the junction contained 11 bases not matched to a gene. The CDR3 has 17 residues. The CDR3: CASSLGGLGSGKETQYF. The CDR3 nucleotides read TGTGCCAGCAGTTTAGGGGGCCTTGGTAGCGGGAAAGAGACCCAGTACTTC.

On this clonotype: One base away lies a much larger clone, so this may be a sequencing read error. The DNA of the CDR3 is TGTGCCAGCGGCTTGCCCAGTGAGCAGTTCTTC. Amino acid sequence: CASGLPSEQFF. V gene TRBV5-3 combines with J gene TRBJ2-1, with unresolved D. TRBV5-3 is an ORF; its function is uncertain. The CDR3 has 11 residues. V lost 8 bases to trimming and J lost 9 bases, with 12 bases between them.

Comment on this clonotype: A much more abundant neighbour one base away suggests this may be a read error. The chain couples TRBV7-9 to TRBJ1-4; no clear D. Trimming took off 11 bases at V and 5 bases at J, with 12 bases between the two ends. Germline V CDR1 and CDR2: SEHNR, FQNEAQ (reference sequence). The length of the CDR3 is 12 residues. For the CDR3, the DNA is TGTGCCGGCCGCAGCCTGAATGAAAAACTGTTTTTT. It encodes CAGRSLNEKLFF.